Below, 17 T cell receptor beta chains from the same sample are listed, as sequenced in a study of glioma-infiltrating T cells after dendritic cell vaccination. Some clones are missing from TCRdb's copy, which holds only in-frame ones; the method was immunoSEQ multiplex PCR. The table includes about 64,000 clones, approximately 78% detected once. Sequences were derived from blood, sampled before dendritic cell vaccination. The receptors shown here come from a human donor with glioblastoma.

The chain recombines TRBV5-4 with TRBJ1-1, with D perhaps TRBD1 (6 bases). Germline V gene data show CDR1 as SGHNT and CDR2 as YYREEE (reference sequence). The CDR3 has 13 residues. V lost 0 bases, J lost 10 bases, and 13 bases lay in between. The CDR3 spells CASSLARGGRAFF. The CDR3 nucleotides read TGTGCCAGCAGCTTGGCCCGGGGGGGGCGAGCTTTCTTT.

This chain uses TRBV28 with TRBJ2-3; TRBD1 matches at 8 bases. Germline V gene lookup returns CDR1 MDHEN and CDR2 SYDVKM. Trimming took 5 bases from V and 0 from J; bases not matched to a gene: 4. The CDR3 has 15 residues. The chain's CDR3 is CASSRQGTSTDTQYF. The CDR3 nucleotides are TGTGCCAGCAGTCGACAGGGGACTAGCACAGATACGCAGTATTTT.

The chain uses TRBV28 and TRBJ2-5; 7 positions agree with TRBD2. Trimming at V came to 2 bases and at J to 0 bases, leaving 3 bases not matched to a gene. Germline values: CDR1 MDHEN, CDR2 SYDVKM. This CDR3 has 15 residues. Written as DNA, the CDR3 is TGTGCCAGCAGTTTAGGGGAGGGGTACCAAGAGACCCAGTACTTC. This codes for CASSLGEGYQETQYF.

The genes are TRBV18 and TRBJ1-4, with D perhaps TRBD1 (5 bases). The germline CDR1 and CDR2 sequences are KGHSH and LQKENI. Deletions cut 0 bases from V and 12 bases from J, with 14 bases between. The CDR3 loop spans 14 amino acids. The CDR3 spells CASSPPTEGVELFF. The DNA of the CDR3 is TGTGCCAGCTCACCACCGACAGAAGGTGTTGAACTGTTTTTT.

This chain connects TRBV2 to TRBJ2-1; 12 bases are a match to TRBD1. J was trimmed by 8 bases and V by 2 bases; bases with no gene match: 10. This CDR3 is 17 amino acids long. Per germline, CDR1 SNHLY and CDR2 FYNNEI. The CDR3 sequence is CASSEQEGQGAFDEQFF. The CDR3 DNA follows: TGTGCCAGCAGTGAACAGGAGGGACAGGGGGCTTTCGATGAGCAGTTCTTC.

This clone was seen only a few times. This chain links TRBV11-3 with TRBJ2-6, with TRBD1 matching 7 bases. CDR3 length equals 16 residues. The germline V gene has CDR1 SGHNT and CDR2 YENEEA. After removal of 5 bases from V and 0 bases from J, the junction contained 4 bases not matched to a gene. The CDR3 here is CASSRTGPSGANVLTF. The CDR3 DNA reads as TGTGCCAGCAGCAGGACAGGACCCTCTGGGGCCAACGTCCTGACTTTC.

The CDR3 spells CASRAESGGGYGYTF. Here the CDR3 DNA reads TGTGCCAGCAGAGCGGAAAGCGGAGGAGGCTATGGCTACACCTTC. This chain joins TRBV6-1 and TRBJ1-2; D gene uncertain. The CDR3 totals 15 residues. Trimming took 6 bases from V and 4 from J, leaving 18 bases between them. Germline lookup yields CDR1 MNHNS and CDR2 SASEGT.

In its sample, this clone was seen once. The chain links TRBV2 to TRBJ2-2; TRBD2 might be the D (7 bases). The V end lost 5 bases, the J end lost 4 bases, and 17 bases lay between the germline ends. Per the germline V gene, CDR1 is SNHLY and CDR2 is FYNNEI. The CDR3 consists of 16 residues. CDR3 coding DNA: TGTGCCAGCAGTCCACGGGGAGGGGGTACCACCGGGGAGCTGTTTTTT. Translated, it gives CASSPRGGGTTGELFF.

This clone was counted only a few times. The gene calls are TRBV9 and TRBJ2-7; 7 bases agree with TRBD2. The CDR3 contains 14 residues. With V trimmed by 0 bases and J by 3 bases, 3 bases remained unmatched. In germline, CDR1 is SGDLS, CDR2 YYNGEE. The DNA for the CDR3 is TGTGCCAGCAGCGTAGCTAGCGGATTCTACGAGCAGTACTTC. Amino acid sequence: CASSVASGFYEQYF.

This rearrangement joins TRBV11-3 to TRBJ2-3, with TRBD1 matching 7 bases. Trimming cost V 2 bases and J 0 bases; bases outside gene matches: 5. The CDR3 is made up of 16 amino acids. Germline CDR1 reads SGHNT; CDR2 reads YENEEA. CDR3 residues: CASSLPTGESTDTQYF. CDR3 bases: TGTGCCAGCAGCTTACCAACAGGGGAGAGCACAGATACGCAGTATTTT.

The J gene is TRBJ1-1, the V gene TRBV14; D might be TRBD1 (5 bases). Trimming stripped 3 bases from V and 4 bases from J, with 18 bases between. This CDR3 region has 16 residues. From germline, CDR1 is SGHDN and CDR2 FVKESK. The CDR3 DNA is TGTGCCAGCAGCCAGGCCGCGGGGGGGTCGGGCACTGAAGCTTTCTTT. This encodes CASSQAAGGSGTEAFF.

The rearrangement links TRBV4-1 to TRBJ2-7; 12 nucleotides line up with TRBD1. CDR1 is MGHRA, CDR2 YSYEKL, per germline. CDR3 length: 15 amino acids. V was pared by 3 bases and J by 4 bases, with 4 bases of the junction left unmatched. Here the CDR3 DNA reads TGCGCCAGCAGCCACTTGGGACAGGGGGCTTACGAGCAGTACTTC. The encoded protein is CASSHLGQGAYEQYF.

The J gene is TRBJ1-4, the V gene TRBV5-1, with D hard to call. Germline V lookup: CDR1 SGHRS, CDR2 YFSETQ. The V and J ends lost 3 bases and 8 bases respectively, with 17 bases between them. This CDR3 is built from 15 residues. CDR3 DNA sequence: TGCGCCAGCAGCTCAACAGCAAAACGAGAGGAAAAACTGTTTTTT. It specifies CASSSTAKREEKLFF. Looking up the rest from reference TRBV5-1 and TRBJ1-4 gives the full variable domain: KAGVTQTPRYLIKTRGQQVTLSCSPISGHRSVSWYQQTPGQGLQFLFEYFSETQRNKGNFPGRFSGRQFSNSRSEMNVSTLELGDSALYLCASSSTAKREEKLFFGSGTQLSVL.

This chain joins TRBV4-1 and TRBJ2-5; D gene uncertain. The J call is in doubt because the DNA end fits TRBJ2-7 better. The CDR3 has 15 amino acids. From germline, CDR1 is MGHRA and CDR2 YSYEKL. The DNA for the CDR3 is TGCGCCAGCAGCCAAGATCAGAACAGACCCTACGAGCAGTACTTC. This gives the protein CASSQDQNRPYEQYF.

The chain links TRBV11-2 to TRBJ2-3; a possible D gene is TRBD1 (6 bases). This CDR3 is 14 amino acids long. The V gene's germline CDR1 is SGHAT and CDR2 FQNNGV. Deletions cut 8 bases from V and 4 bases from J, with 16 bases between. CDR3: CASLPDPGADTQYF. CDR3 in DNA: TGTGCCAGCTTACCCGACCCAGGGGCAGATACGCAGTATTTT.

The chain uses TRBV30 and TRBJ1-1; tentative D call: TRBD1 (5 bases). Per germline, CDR1 GTSNPN and CDR2 SVGIG (reference sequence). This CDR3 comprises 12 residues. Deletions cut 8 bases from V and 1 base from J, with 11 bases between. The CDR3 DNA follows: TGTGCCCTGGGGCGGCGGAACACTGAAGCTTTCTTT. This encodes CALGRRNTEAFF.

The chain links TRBV27 to TRBJ1-5; TRBD1 aligns across 11 bases. This CDR3 spans 14 amino acids. The V segment lost 9 bases and the J segment 5 bases; nucleotides outside the gene matches: 6. CDR1 MNHEY and CDR2 SMNVEV come from the germline V gene (reference sequence). This CDR3 is CASSRTGGYQPQHF. The CDR3 coding sequence is TGTGCCAGTTCCCGGACAGGGGGCTATCAGCCCCAGCATTTT.